Listed below are T cell receptor beta chains from one sample, sequenced in a study of blood T cells in healthy people across ages. TCRdb analysed the 5' RACE reads with MiXCR anew, one entry per CDR3 protein. The sample shows 910,000 or so distinct CDR3 sequences, roughly 51% of them seen only once. The sequenced material came from blood. The receptors shown here come from a woman between 55 and 75 years old in good health. Each CDR3 is given with its conserved first and last residue. Fields, in order: J gene, D gene, V gene, clone size, CDR3 protein, CDR3 DNA. A D gene is named only where the DNA matches it firmly. Clone sizes are given selectively: once, few, many, or a class where the clone is expanded.

j_call: TRBJ2-3
d_call: TRBD1
v_call: TRBV4-2
clone_size: few
cdr3_aa: CASSPSGQGGTDTQYF
cdr3_nt: TGTGCCAGCAGCCCGTCCGGACAGGGAGGCACAGATACGCAGTATTTT

j_call: TRBJ2-7
d_call: -
v_call: TRBV9
clone_size: few
cdr3_aa: CASSVEVGSDEQYF
cdr3_nt: TGTGCCAGCAGCGTAGAAGTTGGTTCGGACGAGCAGTACTTC

j_call: TRBJ2-1
d_call: -
v_call: TRBV29-1
clone_size: -
cdr3_aa: CSVDSGTPNYEQFF
cdr3_nt: TGCAGCGTTGATTCCGGGACACCTAACTACGAGCAGTTCTTC

j_call: TRBJ2-2
d_call: TRBD1
v_call: TRBV7-9
clone_size: -
cdr3_aa: CASRLTGGSTGELFF
cdr3_nt: TGTGCCAGCAGATTAACAGGGGGCTCAACCGGGGAGCTGTTTTTT

j_call: TRBJ2-3
d_call: -
v_call: TRBV28
clone_size: few
cdr3_aa: CASSVAATDTQYF
cdr3_nt: TGTGCCAGCAGTGTAGCGGCGACAGATACGCAGTATTTT

j_call: TRBJ2-1
d_call: -
v_call: TRBV4-1
clone_size: few
cdr3_aa: CASSPTSPYNEQFF
cdr3_nt: TGCGCCAGCAGCCCGACTAGTCCCTACAATGAGCAGTTCTTC

j_call: TRBJ2-7
d_call: TRBD2
v_call: TRBV4-2
clone_size: -
cdr3_aa: CASSQDMGLAVYEQYF
cdr3_nt: TGTGCCAGCAGCCAAGATATGGGACTAGCGGTCTACGAGCAGTACTTC

j_call: TRBJ2-3
d_call: -
v_call: TRBV12-3/TRBV12-4
clone_size: -
cdr3_aa: CASSAGWGTGTQYF
cdr3_nt: TGTGCCAGCAGCGCCGGCTGGGGCACAGGTACGCAGTATTTT

j_call: TRBJ2-7
d_call: TRBD2
v_call: TRBV29-1
clone_size: -
cdr3_aa: CSVGLAGPSYEQYF
cdr3_nt: TGCAGCGTTGGTTTAGCGGGCCCCTCCTACGAGCAGTACTTC

j_call: TRBJ2-3
d_call: -
v_call: TRBV6-2/TRBV6-3
clone_size: -
cdr3_aa: CASGKPDTQYF
cdr3_nt: TGTGCCAGCGGTAAGCCAGATACGCAGTATTTT

j_call: TRBJ2-7
d_call: TRBD1
v_call: TRBV20-1
clone_size: few
cdr3_aa: CSARGQYYEQYF
cdr3_nt: TGCAGTGCTAGGGGACAGTACTACGAGCAGTACTTC

j_call: TRBJ1-2
d_call: -
v_call: TRBV20-1
clone_size: -
cdr3_aa: CRPRTAGANYGYTF
cdr3_nt: TGCAGGCCCCGGACAGCCGGTGCTAACTATGGCTACACCTTC

j_call: TRBJ2-2
d_call: TRBD1
v_call: TRBV7-3
clone_size: -
cdr3_aa: CASSPPRGWSTGELFF
cdr3_nt: TGTGCCAGCAGCCCCCCCAGGGGGTGGTCGACCGGGGAGCTGTTTTTT

j_call: TRBJ2-3
d_call: -
v_call: TRBV7-2
clone_size: -
cdr3_aa: CASSPQFSGLGTDMQYF
cdr3_nt: TGTGCCAGCAGCCCCCAATTTAGCGGCCTAGGAACAGATATGCAGTATTTT

j_call: TRBJ2-7
d_call: TRBD1
v_call: TRBV5-1
clone_size: -
cdr3_aa: CASSLWTGGMYEQYF
cdr3_nt: TGCGCCAGCAGCCTTTGGACAGGGGGCATGTACGAGCAGTACTTC

j_call: TRBJ2-5
d_call: -
v_call: TRBV7-2
clone_size: -
cdr3_aa: CASRVGPQETQYF
cdr3_nt: TGTGCCAGCAGGGTGGGGCCCCAGGAGACCCAGTACTTC

j_call: TRBJ1-6
d_call: -
v_call: TRBV9
clone_size: -
cdr3_aa: CASSETGGRNSPLHF
cdr3_nt: TGTGCCAGCAGCGAAACAGGTGGCAGAAATTCACCCCTCCACTTT